This T cell receptor (beta chain) was captured in a study of blood T cells in healthy people across ages. Broader study findings: Roughly linear declines in TCR beta diversity per million T cells occurred with age.

A J-beta primer mix and a sample-barcoded 5' primer were used in a second PCR of roughly 6 to 11 cycles. Each CDR3 protein is one row after TCRdb ran MiXCR on the 5' RACE reads. Seen here are 1.5 million to 2 million distinct CDR3 sequences, 28% observed once, and the top ten hold about 8%. Germline V gene data show CDR1 as MRHNA and CDR2 as SNTAGT. V lost 5 bases to trimming and J lost 6 bases; unmatched junction nucleotides: 6. This CDR3 spans 15 amino acids. About this clonotype: What it binds is unknown.

This TCR was sampled from a woman in her twenties or thirties in good health. Source material: blood. This chain links TRBV6-4 with TRBJ2-4; 11 nucleotides line up with TRBD1. CDR3 coding DNA: TGTGCCAGCAGTCTGGACAGGGGGCCTGTAAACATTCAGTACTTC. This codes for CASSLDRGPVNIQYF.